Below, one T cell receptor (beta chain) is given with its context. Its antigen is unidentified. The data stem from a study of shared clonotypes between healthy human individuals. Study-level background: Donor ages ranged 18 to 49 years: a couple of women, three men.

Study outcomes and limitations: Naive subsets generally exceeded memory subsets in estimated richness. Large depth notwithstanding, sorted-subset sequencing proved incomplete by rarefaction.

Using about 0.2 ug DNA, 32,000 or so T cell genomes, the sorted-subset replicate PCRs were run. Repertoires were generated with immunoSEQ multiplex PCR, while TCRdb's copy carries only in-frame clones and drops some. Of about 2.2 million clones in the sample, about 93% are singletons; the top ten hold roughly 1.7%. Trimming shortened V by 5 bases and J by 4 bases, and 15 bases separated the two germline ends. The CDR3 is made up of 14 amino acids. Germline-derived CDR1 and CDR2 are PRHDT and FYEKMQ (reference sequence). The naive CD8 subset, CD45RO-negative cells positively selected for CCR7, excluded terminally differentiated effector memory CD45RA+ cells.

Sequencing input: naive CD8+ T cells from PBMCs. This TCR was sampled from a man aged 18 to 29 in good health. Some clones in this sample may be carry-over from other donors' samples. The J gene is TRBJ2-7, the V gene TRBV13; D may be TRBD2 (6 bases). CDR3: CASSTRRGIYEQYF. The CDR3 DNA reads TGTGCCAGCAGCACCCGACGGGGGATTTACGAGCAGTACTTC.